In this sample, the clone carrying this TCR beta chain turned up a few times. Its antigen is not identified. TCRdb itself ran the 5' RACE reads through MiXCR, one entry per CDR3 protein. Of 650,000 to 750,000 distinct CDR3 sequences listed, about 20% were seen once; the top ten hold 4% to 4.5%. The data stem from a study of identical twins. Study-level results: Within twin pairs, the out-of-frame alpha sequences they shared showed excess low generation probability.

The same sample was also studied in work on T cells expressing NK-cell markers. As that report states: Whether expanded NKG2C+ T cell clones recognized HCMV stayed uncertain.

The source of this sequence is a woman under 30 in good health. The sequenced material came from PBMCs.

The CDR3 coding sequence is TGTGCCAGCAGTCCCCTCCGGGGCGGAGGGGGCGTGGACAATGAGCAGTTCTTC. This codes for CASSPLRGGGGVDNEQFF. The rearrangement links TRBV12-3 or TRBV12-4 to TRBJ2-1, with D tentatively TRBD1 (7 bases). With 5 bases removed from V and 5 bases from J, the gap between germline ends came to 25 bases. The CDR3 length is 18 residues.